This T cell receptor (beta chain) was documented in a study of regulatory T cells in long-lasting Graves disease. Turning to the study itself: Those with persistent Graves' disease had received antithyroid drugs for over 5 years with positive TSH receptor antibodies. Findings and limits, study-wide: Persistent Graves' patients showed reduced TCR diversity versus newly diagnosed patients.

The time point is: persistent/refractory GD, antithyroid drugs over 5 years with positive TRAb. Construction of the TCR library relied on RNA isolated from PBMCs. In Xi'an, China, an endocrinology department was the source of patients. Peripheral blood, approximately 9.6 milliliters of it, was drawn into EDTA tubes. V dropped 0 bases and J dropped 1; count of bases not matched to a gene: 5. The V gene's germline CDR1 is MDHEN and CDR2 SYDVKM. The CDR3 has 17 residues. Construction of the TCR beta libraries employed iRepertoire HTBI primers in conjunction with Arm-PCR of CDR3 regions. TCRdb analysed the multiplex PCR reads with MiXCR anew, one entry per CDR3 protein. The repertoire holds 350,000 to 450,000 distinct CDR3 sequences, with less than 30% as singletons. With regard to this clonotype: What it binds is unknown.

The rearrangement uses TRBV28 and TRBJ1-3; the match to TRBD1 covers 8 bases. This specimen consisted of peripheral blood mononuclear cells (PBMCs), obtained when the disease was refractory, from a patient treated with antithyroid drugs. This TCR was sampled from a woman in her 40s with Graves disease. CDR3 nucleotides: TGTGCCAGCAGTTTATGGACAACAGGGGGTTCTGGAAACACCATATATTTT. Its translation is CASSLWTTGGSGNTIYF.